This TCR beta chain was identified during a study of vaccination effects on CD4 cells after COVID-19. Study details: IL-2 at 9 to 10 IU/ml and peptides at 8 to 10 ug/ml were added to cultured PBMC, around 2.2 million per well. General study results and limits: Healthy vaccinees' vaccine-induced clones included only 1 of 255 that recognized common cold coronaviruses.

This table comes from immunoSEQ multiplex PCR, and its TCRdb copy is limited to in-frame clones, with some not included. Of more than 30,000 clones listed, 65% to 85% are singletons. Points on this clone: The antigen is not known.

Having been cultured for roughly 10 days, the cells underwent CD4+ T cell isolation. Negative nucleocapsid antibody tests before and after vaccination confirmed no previous SARS-CoV-2 infection. The receptor comes from a human donor who received a COVID-19 vaccine. The sample in question was CD4+ T cells from PBMCs cultured without peptide, obtained before COVID-19 vaccination.

The CDR3 DNA reads as TGTGCCAGCAGTGGCAGGGGCGGCCTTAGCAATCAGCCCCAGCATTTT. This codes for CASSGRGGLSNQPQHF. The J gene is TRBJ1-5, the V gene TRBV2; the D gene is possibly TRBD1 (6 bases). Germline assignment: CDR1 SNHLY and CDR2 FYNNEI. CDR3 length: 16 residues. Trimming removed 4 bases from V and 0 bases from J, with 13 bases in between.